This entry features one T cell receptor (beta chain) sequence. These data belong to a study of early T cells in non-severe SARS-CoV-2 infection. A single record per CDR3 protein comes from TCRdb applying MiXCR to the 5' RACE reads. This sample has 80,000 or so distinct CDR3 sequences, with about an eighth found just once. The CDR3 is 16 amino acids. The ends lost 0 bases at V and 2 bases at J; junction bases unmatched: 9. Germline-derived CDR1 and CDR2 are SQVTM and ANQGSEA. The V gene is TRBV29-1, the J gene TRBJ2-7, with 8 bases identical to TRBD1. What was sequenced was whole blood. The TCR was taken from an adult who was a healthcare worker with PCR-confirmed SARS-CoV-2 infection or an uninfected control (not recorded which). CDR3 DNA: TGCAGCGTTGAAGACGGGGACAGGCGAAGCCCCTACGAGCAGTACTTC. Protein sequence: CSVEDGDRRSPYEQYF.